The following is a TCR beta chain sequence with its context. This CDR3 has 15 residues. V gave up 4 bases and J gave up 7 bases; unmatched junction bases: 12. Germline CDR1 SGHNT, CDR2 YYREEE (reference sequence). This sample was taken from a study of blood T cell repertoires in COVID-19. Study context: T cells, B-cell-depleted T cells, or PBMCs supplied cDNA or gDNA.

In the original workflow: Counts of nucleated cells, estimated from reference gene primer amplification, were obtained. Profiling relied on immunoSEQ multiplex PCR, and the TCRdb table lists in-frame clones only, not all of them. V and J calls and clone size follow that table, whereas D and trimming were derived from the DNA. Of 150,000 to 180,000 clones listed, roughly nine tenths are singletons. Specimen: peripheral blood. The receptor comes from a middle-aged man with acute or convalescent COVID-19. The V gene is TRBV5-4, the J gene TRBJ1-2, with TRBD1 identical over 8 bases. The CDR3 DNA reads as TGTGCCAGCAGCGGGAGACAGGGGATTCGAAGTGGCTACACCTTC. Amino acids: CASSGRQGIRSGYTF.